What follows are 24 T cell receptor beta chains derived from one specimen sequenced in a study of blood T cell repertoires in COVID-19. The data were produced by immunoSEQ multiplex PCR, yet TCRdb's version contains in-frame clones alone and is incomplete. Here the sample spans under 300,000 clones, around 87% being singletons. The sample comprised peripheral blood. These receptors originate from a woman in her 70s with active or convalescent COVID-19.

The chain joins TRBV9 to TRBJ2-4; a possible D gene is TRBD1 (6 bases). This CDR3 is 12 amino acids long. V lost 3 bases and J lost 9, with 10 bases in between. Germline CDR1 is SGDLS and CDR2 is YYNGEE. This CDR3 is CASSGTGSIQYF. Written as DNA, the CDR3 is TGTGCCAGCAGCGGAACAGGGAGCATTCAGTACTTC.

The chain recombines TRBV3-1 (or the pseudogene TRBV3-2) with TRBJ2-3, with 12 bases lining up with TRBD2. Germline V gives CDR1 LGHDT, CDR2 YNNKEL (reference sequence). The CDR3 consists of 17 residues. The V and J ends lost 4 bases and 0 bases, in that order; junction bases with no gene match: 5. As DNA, the CDR3 is TGTGCCAGCAGCCTCCGGACTAGCGGGGTTAGCACAGATACGCAGTATTTT. This translates into CASSLRTSGVSTDTQYF.

This chain uses TRBV4-3 with TRBJ1-4; D unresolved. Germline loops: CDR1 LGHNA, CDR2 YSLEER. Deletions cut 3 bases from V and 6 bases from J, with 5 bases between. This CDR3 spans 12 amino acids. CDR3 nucleotide sequence: TGCGCCAGCAGCCAGGTAGATGAAAAACTGTTTTTT. Translation: CASSQVDEKLFF.

The rearrangement joins TRBV4-3 to TRBJ1-1; TRBD1 might be the D (5 bases). Trimming shortened V by 5 bases and J by 0 bases, and 10 bases separated the two germline ends. The germline V gene has CDR1 LGHNA and CDR2 YSLEER. The CDR3 is 14 residues long. The CDR3 spells CASSRDLVNTEAFF. DNA for the CDR3: TGCGCCAGCAGCAGGGACTTAGTGAACACTGAAGCTTTCTTT.

V gene TRBV6-6 combines with J gene TRBJ1-5; TRBD1 agrees at 10 bases. V lost 6 bases to trimming and J lost 1 base; unmatched junction nucleotides: 6. This CDR3 comprises 16 residues. Germline V gives CDR1 MNHNY, CDR2 SVGAGI (reference sequence). CDR3 bases: TGTGCCAGCAGCCCGGGACAGGGGCTAAGCAATCAGCCCCAGCATTTT. Translated, it gives CASSPGQGLSNQPQHF.

The chain couples TRBV11-2 to TRBJ2-7; 7 bases are a match to TRBD2. The V segment lost 6 bases and the J segment 9 bases; nucleotides outside the gene matches: 11. The germline V gene encodes CDR1 SGHAT and CDR2 FQNNGV. The CDR3 runs to 13 residues. The CDR3 loop reads CASRHSQERGQYF. The CDR3 DNA is TGTGCCAGCAGACACTCACAGGAGCGGGGGCAGTACTTC. Together with reference TRBV11-2 and TRBJ2-7, the CDR3 gives the full variable domain: EAGVAQSPRYKIIEKRQSVAFWCNPISGHATLYWYQQILGQGPKLLIQFQNNGVVDDSQLPKDRFSAERLKGVDSTLKIQPAKLEDSAVYLCASRHSQERGQYFGPGTRLTVT.

J is TRBJ2-1 and V is TRBV9; D remains unclear. The CDR3 loop spans 15 amino acids. Trimming took off 2 bases at V and 6 bases at J, with 15 bases between the two ends. The germline gives CDR1 SGDLS, CDR2 YYNGEE. The CDR3 reads CASSVLAHPGNEQFF. The CDR3 bases are TGTGCCAGCAGCGTCTTGGCCCATCCGGGCAATGAGCAGTTCTTC.

The chain recombines TRBV2 with TRBJ1-2, with unresolved D. The V gene lost 1 base and the J gene lost 3 bases, with 9 bases spanning the gap. This CDR3 has 14 residues. CDR1 is SNHLY and CDR2 is FYNNEI in the germline V gene. Here the CDR3 DNA reads TGTGCCAGCAGTGAAGAACAGCAGTACTATGGCTACACCTTC. Translation gives CASSEEQQYYGYTF.

The V gene is TRBV4-3, the J gene TRBJ2-1, with TRBD2 identical over 9 bases. The CDR3 is 14 amino acids. The germline V gene has CDR1 LGHNA and CDR2 YSLEER. Trimming removed 1 base from V and 8 bases from J; junction bases left unmatched: 3. The CDR3 is CASSQVGTSYEQFF. In nucleotides, the CDR3 is TGCGCCAGCAGCCAAGTCGGGACTAGCTATGAGCAGTTCTTC.

A single count supports this clone. The V and J genes are TRBV5-4 and TRBJ2-5, with D unclear. From germline, CDR1 is SGHNT and CDR2 YYREEE (reference sequence). V dropped 3 bases and J dropped 0 bases, with 9 bases sitting between them. CDR3 length equals 14 residues. CDR3 residues: CASSSDTYQETQYF. CDR3 coding DNA: TGTGCCAGCAGCTCCGACACGTACCAAGAGACCCAGTACTTC.

The chain links TRBV7-9 to TRBJ2-3, with D perhaps matching TRBD2 (6 bases). Germline CDR1 is SEHNR and CDR2 is FQNEAQ (reference sequence). V gave up 5 bases and J gave up 1 base, with 10 bases separating them. This CDR3 is 14 amino acids long. The CDR3 coding sequence is TGTGCCAGCAGCCCAACGGGGGGCACAGATACGCAGTATTTT. It is translated as CASSPTGGTDTQYF.

The chain couples TRBV21-1 to TRBJ1-1; the table's D call, TRBD1, has no DNA check behind it. TRBV21-1 is assigned pseudogene status. The CDR3 runs 16 residues. In DNA, the CDR3 is TGTGCCAGCAGCAGACCCACGCTCAGGGTGGGCACTGAAGCTTTCTTT. It is translated as CASSRPTLRVGTEAFF.

This chain uses TRBV19 with TRBJ1-1; D gene ambiguous. The CDR3 is 14 residues long. From germline, CDR1 is LNHDA and CDR2 SQIVND (reference sequence). Trimming removed 5 bases at V and 2 bases at J, with 12 bases between. The DNA for the CDR3 is TGTGCCAGTAGTCCTTGGGCCCTAAACACTGAAGCTTTCTTT. It encodes CASSPWALNTEAFF.

This chain connects TRBV3-1 (or the pseudogene TRBV3-2) to TRBJ2-3, with 8 bases matching TRBD1. The ends lost 4 bases at V and 1 base at J; junction bases unmatched: 4. This CDR3 has 15 amino acids. Germline assignment: CDR1 LGHDT and CDR2 YNNKEL (reference sequence). The CDR3 region has the DNA TGTGCCAGCAGCCGCTTGGGACAGGGCACAGATACGCAGTATTTT. Protein: CASSRLGQGTDTQYF.

This clone occurred a few times. This chain connects TRBV7-2 to TRBJ2-1; D is ambiguous. Germline CDR1 reads SGHTA; CDR2 reads FQGNSA. V shed 8 bases and J shed 0 bases, with 17 bases lying between them. This CDR3 has 16 residues. The CDR3, as DNA: TGTGCCAGCCGGCCGGCCAGAGCTAGCTCCTACAATGAGCAGTTCTTC. Protein sequence: CASRPARASSYNEQFF.

This chain uses TRBV11-3 with TRBJ2-5, with 10 bases aligning to TRBD2. CDR1 is SGHNT and CDR2 is YENEEA in the germline V gene. This CDR3 is built from 15 residues. Trimming cost V 3 bases and J 4 bases; bases outside gene matches: 5. The DNA of the CDR3 is TGTGCCAGCAGCTTCCGAGCGGGGGGGCTAGAGACCCAGTACTTC. Protein product: CASSFRAGGLETQYF.

The chain recombines TRBV3-1 (or the pseudogene TRBV3-2) with TRBJ1-2; D might be TRBD1 (5 bases). The CDR3 is 15 amino acids. Germline V lookup: CDR1 LGHDT, CDR2 YNNKEL (reference sequence). Trimming took 1 base from V and 4 from J, leaving 13 bases between them. CDR3 residues: CASSQATGRPYGYTF. The CDR3 DNA follows: TGTGCCAGCAGCCAAGCAACAGGCCGCCCCTATGGCTACACCTTC.

The DNA for the CDR3 is TGTGCCAGCAGCGGGAGCGGGGGGCTAAGCACAGATACGCAGTATTTT. It yields the protein CASSGSGGLSTDTQYF. The chain combines TRBV5-4 with TRBJ2-3, with TRBD2 matching over 9 bases. Germline CDR1 is SGHNT and CDR2 is YYREEE (reference sequence). After removal of 4 bases from V and 0 bases from J, the junction contained 6 bases not matched to a gene. The length of the CDR3 is 16 residues.

The chain recombines TRBV6-2 or TRBV6-3 with TRBJ1-1; D call uncertain. V was trimmed by 6 bases and J by 4 bases, leaving 12 bases between them. The germline CDR1 and CDR2 sequences are MNHEY and SVGEGT. The CDR3 is made up of 13 amino acids. The CDR3 region is CASSLGGGTEAFF. Written as DNA, the CDR3 is TGTGCCAGCAGCTTAGGTGGCGGCACTGAAGCTTTCTTT.

This rearrangement joins TRBV5-8 to TRBJ2-6; D gene ambiguous. With 4 bases removed from V and 0 bases from J, the gap between germline ends came to 17 bases. The CDR3 is 18 residues long. Germline CDR1 and CDR2: SGHTS and YDEGEE. CDR3 protein: CASSDILGIISGANVLTF. In DNA form, the CDR3 reads TGTGCCAGCAGCGACATATTGGGTATTATCTCTGGGGCCAACGTCCTGACTTTC.

This chain uses TRBV19 with TRBJ2-3; 9 bases align to TRBD1. V shed 4 bases, J shed 6 bases, and the junction held 14 bases outside the gene matches. The germline V gene encodes CDR1 LNHDA and CDR2 SQIVND (reference sequence). The length of the CDR3 is 17 residues. In DNA form, the CDR3 reads TGTGCCAGTAGTACCGCCCGGTCCGGGACAGGGTGGGATACGCAGTATTTT. Translation: CASSTARSGTGWDTQYF. Using reference TRBV19 and TRBJ2-3 for the parts outside the CDR3, the full variable domain is DGGITQSPKYLFRKEGQNVTLSCEQNLNHDAMYWYRQDPGQGLRLIYYSQIVNDFQKGDIAEGYSVSREKKESFPLTVTSAQKNPTAFYLCASSTARSGTGWDTQYFGPGTRLTVL.

V usage is TRBV6-5 and J usage is TRBJ2-7, with TRBD1 matching 10 bases. Germline V lookup: CDR1 MNHEY, CDR2 SVGAGI. V lost 7 bases, J lost 2 bases, and 8 bases stayed unmatched. The CDR3 consists of 15 residues. CDR3 nucleotide sequence: TGTGCCAGCAAGCCTACCGGGACAGGGGCCTACGAGCAGTACTTC. Its protein product is CASKPTGTGAYEQYF.

The V call is TRBV4-3, the J call TRBJ2-2; D is possibly TRBD2 (7 bases). Looked up from germline, CDR1 is LGHNA and CDR2 is YSLEER. The CDR3 has 15 amino acids. With 0 bases removed from V and 7 bases from J, the gap between germline ends came to 12 bases. The CDR3 DNA is TGCGCCAGCAGCCAAGATAGGGGGGGCGGCGGGGAGCTGTTTTTT. Translating gives CASSQDRGGGGELFF.

The rearrangement joins TRBV27 to TRBJ1-5; D not certain. V lost 5 bases and J 0 bases, leaving 5 bases between the germline ends. The CDR3 spans 13 residues. The germline V gene has CDR1 MNHEY and CDR2 SMNVEV (reference sequence). CDR3 sequence (DNA): TGTGCCAGCAGTGTACATAGCAATCAGCCCCAGCATTTT. This encodes CASSVHSNQPQHF.